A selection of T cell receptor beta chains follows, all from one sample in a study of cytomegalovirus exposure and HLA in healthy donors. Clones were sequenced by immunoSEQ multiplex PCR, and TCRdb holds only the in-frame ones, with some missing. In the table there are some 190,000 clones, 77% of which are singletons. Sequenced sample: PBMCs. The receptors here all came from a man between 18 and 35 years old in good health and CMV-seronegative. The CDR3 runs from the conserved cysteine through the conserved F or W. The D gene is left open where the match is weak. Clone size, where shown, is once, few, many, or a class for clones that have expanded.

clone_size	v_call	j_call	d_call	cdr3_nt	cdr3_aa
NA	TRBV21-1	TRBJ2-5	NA	TGTGCCAGCAGCAAAAGGGGGACAGAACTGTACCAAGAGACCCAGTACTTC	CASSKRGTELYQETQYF
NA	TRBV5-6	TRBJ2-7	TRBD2	TGTGCCAGCAGCTTGCTCCTAGCGGGGGGGTACGAGCAGTACTTC	CASSLLLAGGYEQYF
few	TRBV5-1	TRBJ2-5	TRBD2	TGCGCCAGCAGCGGGGGCCTAGCGGGACTACCTCAAGAGACCCAGTACTTC	CASSGGLAGLPQETQYF
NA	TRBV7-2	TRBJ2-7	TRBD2	TGTGCCAGCAGTCCAAGCGGGAGCGGCTCCTACGAGCAGTACTTC	CASSPSGSGSYEQYF
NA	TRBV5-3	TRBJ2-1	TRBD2	TGTGCCAGAAGCTTGCTCTCGCGGGAGCTTGAGCAGTTCTTC	CARSLLSRELEQFF
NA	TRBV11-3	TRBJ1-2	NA	TGTGCCAGCAGCTCCCCAGGGGACTATGGCTACACCTTC	CASSSPGDYGYTF
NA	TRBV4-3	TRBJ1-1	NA	TGCGCCAGCAGCCAAGGGGACATCCGGAACACTGAAGCTTTCTTT	CASSQGDIRNTEAFF
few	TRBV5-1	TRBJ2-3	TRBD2	TGCGCCAGCAGCTTGGTTTCTCCGGCGGGGGGGCTTGGAGATACGCAGTATTTT	CASSLVSPAGGLGDTQYF
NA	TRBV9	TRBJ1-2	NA	TGTGCCAGCAGCCAAGCCGACACTAACTATGGCTACACCTTC	CASSQADTNYGYTF
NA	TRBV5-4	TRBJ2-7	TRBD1	TGTGCCAGCAGCCTTACAGGGGGCGAGCAGTACTTC	CASSLTGGEQYF
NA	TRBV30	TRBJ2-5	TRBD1	TGTGCCTGGAGTCGGACTTCAGGGGGCTATGGACAGACCCAGTACTTC	CAWSRTSGGYGQTQYF
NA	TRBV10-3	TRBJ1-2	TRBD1	TGTGCCATCAGTGAAGCAGGGGGCGACTATGGCTACACCTTC	CAISEAGGDYGYTF
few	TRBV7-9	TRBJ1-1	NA	TGTGCCAGCAGAGGAGGAGGGTCTGAAGCTTTCTTT	CASRGGGSEAFF
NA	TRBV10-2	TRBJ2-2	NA	TGCGCCAGCAGTGAGCCCCCTGGGCAGCCGAACACCGGGGAGCTGTTTTTT	CASSEPPGQPNTGELFF
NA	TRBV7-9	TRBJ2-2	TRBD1	TGTGCCAGCAGCATAAGGACAGGGGCCGGGGAGCTGTTTTTT	CASSIRTGAGELFF
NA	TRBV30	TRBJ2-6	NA	TGTGCCTGGAGTACTGTTAGCTCTGGGGCCAACGTCCTGACTTTC	CAWSTVSSGANVLTF
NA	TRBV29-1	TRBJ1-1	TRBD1	TGCAGCGTTGGACAGGACAGGGCCTTGAACACTGAAGCTTTCTTT	CSVGQDRALNTEAFF
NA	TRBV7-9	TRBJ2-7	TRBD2	TGTGCCAGCAGCCTTGGGACTAGATTATTCGAGCAGTACTTC	CASSLGTRLFEQYF
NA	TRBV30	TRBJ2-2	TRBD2	TGTGCCTGGAGGCTGAGAGCGGGAGCGGGGGAGCTGTTTTTT	CAWRLRAGAGELFF
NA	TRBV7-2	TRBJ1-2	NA	TGTGCCAGCAGTTTTCCGGGACTCAAAACCACTGACTATGGCTACACCTTC	CASSFPGLKTTDYGYTF
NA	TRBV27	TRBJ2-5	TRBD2	TGTGCCAGCAGCCTAGCGGGAGATGGGGAGACCCAGTACTTC	CASSLAGDGETQYF
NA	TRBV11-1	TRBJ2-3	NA	TGTGCCAGCAGCGCCGGGACATTCAGGCCAGATACGCAGTATTTT	CASSAGTFRPDTQYF
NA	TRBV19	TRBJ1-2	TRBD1	TGTGCCAGTAGTCAACAGGGGTGGGATGGCTACACCTTC	CASSQQGWDGYTF
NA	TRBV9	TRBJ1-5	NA	TGTGCCAGCAGCCCCTCGGGGATTCGGGATCAGCCCCAGCATTTT	CASSPSGIRDQPQHF
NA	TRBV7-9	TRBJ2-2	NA	TGTGCCAGCAACCAGAAAGGGGCCGGGGAGCTGTTTTTT	CASNQKGAGELFF
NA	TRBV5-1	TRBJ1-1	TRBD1	TGCGCCAGCAGCTTACTGGACAGGGCGAGAACTGAAGCTTTCTTT	CASSLLDRARTEAFF
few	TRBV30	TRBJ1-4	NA	TGTGCCTGGAGTGCAGGGTTCTTAAACCCTAATGAAAAACTGTTTTTT	CAWSAGFLNPNEKLFF
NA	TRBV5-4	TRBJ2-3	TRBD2	TGTGCCAGCAGCGAGTGGACTAGCGACACAGATACGCAGTATTTT	CASSEWTSDTDTQYF
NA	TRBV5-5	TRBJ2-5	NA	TGTGCCAGCAGCTTCTCGCAGGGCGAGACCCAGTACTTC	CASSFSQGETQYF
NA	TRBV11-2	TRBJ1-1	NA	TGTGCCAGCAGCTTAGATCCCACTTACACTGAAGCTTTCTTT	CASSLDPTYTEAFF
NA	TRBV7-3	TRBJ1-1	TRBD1	TGTGCCAGCAGCTTAACGGGACAGGGGCCTGAAGCTTTCTTT	CASSLTGQGPEAFF
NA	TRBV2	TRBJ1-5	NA	TGTGCCAGCACCGAAGAAGGGGTCGATCAGCCCCAGCATTTT	CASTEEGVDQPQHF
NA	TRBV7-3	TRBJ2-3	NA	TGTGCCAGCAGCGCTGGACAGCGCAGGGCAGATACGCAGTATTTT	CASSAGQRRADTQYF
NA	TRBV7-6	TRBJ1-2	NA	TGTGCCAGCAGCTTAGGCGGCGTCTATGGCTACACCTTC	CASSLGGVYGYTF
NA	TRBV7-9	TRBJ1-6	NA	TGTGCCAGCAGCGGCGGGGAGTCCTATAATTCACCCCTCCACTTT	CASSGGESYNSPLHF
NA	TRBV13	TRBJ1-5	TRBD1	TGTGCCAGCAGCATTAGGGGGGGCAGGGGGCTTACTCAGCCCCAGCATTTT	CASSIRGGRGLTQPQHF
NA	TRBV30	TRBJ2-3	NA	TGTGCCTGGAGGGTGACAAGCACAGATACGCAGTATTTT	CAWRVTSTDTQYF
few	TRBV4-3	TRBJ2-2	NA	TGCGCCAGCAGCAAGGCACGGCGGGGGAACACCGGGGAGCTGTTTTTT	CASSKARRGNTGELFF
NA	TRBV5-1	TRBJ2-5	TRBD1	TGCGCCAGCAGCTTTTACAGGGGCCGGAGGGAGACCCAGTACTTC	CASSFYRGRRETQYF
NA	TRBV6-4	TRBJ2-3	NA	TGTGCCAGCAGTGACCTTTTCGGTAGCGGCCCAGATACGCAGTATTTT	CASSDLFGSGPDTQYF
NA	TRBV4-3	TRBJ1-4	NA	TGCGCCAGCAGCCAAGATACATGGCTCCCTAAACTGTTTTTT	CASSQDTWLPKLFF
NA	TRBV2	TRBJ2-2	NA	TGTGCCAGCAAATCCCGGGACACCCCCACCGGGGAGCTGTTTTTT	CASKSRDTPTGELFF
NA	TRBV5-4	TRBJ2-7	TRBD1	TGTGCCAGCAGGTCCGGGACAGTCAACGAGCAGTACTTC	CASRSGTVNEQYF
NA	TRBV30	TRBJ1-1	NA	TGTGCCTGGAGTAGGACAGCGAACACTGAAGCTTTCTTT	CAWSRTANTEAFF
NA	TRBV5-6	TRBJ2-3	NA	TGTGCCAGCAGCGGAGGGACCCATCCTAGCACAGATACGCAGTATTTT	CASSGGTHPSTDTQYF
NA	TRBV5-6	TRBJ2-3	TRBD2	TGTGCCAGCAGCCTGCCTAGCGGGGGGGCCTCTGGCACAGATACGCAGTATTTT	CASSLPSGGASGTDTQYF
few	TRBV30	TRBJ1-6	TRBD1	TGTGCCTGGGCCGGGACAGGGCATTCACCCCTCCACTTT	CAWAGTGHSPLHF
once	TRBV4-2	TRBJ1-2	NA	TGTGCCAGCAGCCAAGATGTCACCGCCTACGGCTACACCTTC	CASSQDVTAYGYTF
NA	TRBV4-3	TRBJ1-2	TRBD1	TGCGCCAGCAGCCAGGACTTGGACAGGGGACAGGGCTACACCTTC	CASSQDLDRGQGYTF
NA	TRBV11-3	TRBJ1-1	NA	TGTGCCAGCAGCTTCAGCGGTGCGGGCACTGAAGCTTTCTTT	CASSFSGAGTEAFF
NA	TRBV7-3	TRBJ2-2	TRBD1	TGTGCCAGCAGCTTGTGGGGCAGGGGGTACACCGGGGAGCTGTTTTTT	CASSLWGRGYTGELFF
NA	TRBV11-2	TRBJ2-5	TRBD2	TGTGCCAGCAGCTCGGGACTAGCGAAACAAGAGACCCAGTACTTC	CASSSGLAKQETQYF
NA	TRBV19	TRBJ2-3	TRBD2	TGTGCCAGTAGTACCCGACTAGCGGGGGAGATCACTAGCACAGATACGCAGTATTTT	CASSTRLAGEITSTDTQYF
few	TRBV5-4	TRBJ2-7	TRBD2	TGTGCCAGCAGCTCCCGGACTAGCGGGACCTACGAGCAGTACTTC	CASSSRTSGTYEQYF
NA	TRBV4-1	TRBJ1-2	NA	TGCGCCAGCAGCCAAGGGCCAGGGGCCTACTATGGCTACACCTTC	CASSQGPGAYYGYTF
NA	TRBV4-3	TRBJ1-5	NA	TGCGCCAGCAGCCAAGATTGGGGCAGCCTTAGCAATCAGCCCCAGCATTTT	CASSQDWGSLSNQPQHF
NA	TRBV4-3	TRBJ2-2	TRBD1	TGCGCCAGCAGCCAAGGCCGGGACAGGGGACCTCCCGCGAACACCGGGGAGCTGTTTTTT	CASSQGRDRGPPANTGELFF
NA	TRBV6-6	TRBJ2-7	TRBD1	TGTGCCAGCAGAAGGGACAGGGGGATCTACGAGCAGTACTTC	CASRRDRGIYEQYF
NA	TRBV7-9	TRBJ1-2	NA	TGTTCCAGCAGCTCGGACAGACCGCACTATGGCTACACCTTC	CSSSSDRPHYGYTF